This T cell receptor beta chain was sequenced for a study of CD8 T cells in Susac syndrome. With random hexamers, 0.5 to 1 ug RNA was reverse transcribed. Multiplex immunoSEQ PCR targeted 54 Vbeta and 13 Jbeta TCR beta segments. TCRdb re-called the immunoSEQ multiplex PCR reads with MiXCR, one entry per CDR3 protein. The sample contains 170,000 or so distinct CDR3 sequences, roughly 92% of which appear only once. This CDR3 has 15 amino acids. The germline V gene has CDR1 SNHLY and CDR2 FYNNEI. The V segment lost 2 bases and the J segment 5 bases; nucleotides outside the gene matches: 5. The authors sequenced TCR beta from blood CD8+ and CD4+ T cells. Those who served as multiple sclerosis controls were treatment-naive patients with stable or active relapsing-remitting disease. Isolation of CD8+ and CD4+ T cells was performed negatively, whereas enrichment of TEMRA cells was done by FACS.

The sequence was obtained from a human donor with multiple sclerosis. Sequences were obtained from CD4+ T cells from PBMCs. V and J are TRBV2 and TRBJ2-1, with TRBD2 identical over 8 bases. The CDR3 region is CASSEPQRGNNEQFF. Here the CDR3 DNA reads TGTGCCAGCAGTGAACCCCAGCGGGGGAACAATGAGCAGTTCTTC.